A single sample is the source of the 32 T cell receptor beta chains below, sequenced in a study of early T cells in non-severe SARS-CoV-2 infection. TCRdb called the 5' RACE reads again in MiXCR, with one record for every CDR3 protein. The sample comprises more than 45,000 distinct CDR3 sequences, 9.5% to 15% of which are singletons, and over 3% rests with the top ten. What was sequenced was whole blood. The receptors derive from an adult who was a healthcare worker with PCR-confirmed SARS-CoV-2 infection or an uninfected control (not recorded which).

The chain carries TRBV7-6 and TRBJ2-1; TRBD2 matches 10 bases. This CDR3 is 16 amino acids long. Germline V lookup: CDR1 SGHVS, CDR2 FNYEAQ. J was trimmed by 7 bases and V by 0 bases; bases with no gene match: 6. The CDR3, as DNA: TGTGCCAGCAGCTTAGCGCAAGCGGGAGGGCGAAATGAGCAGTTCTTC. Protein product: CASSLAQAGGRNEQFF. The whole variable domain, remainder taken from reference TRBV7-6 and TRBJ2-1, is GAGVSQSPRYKVTKRGQDVALRCDPISGHVSLYWYRQALGQGPEFLTYFNYEAQQDKSGLPNDRFSAERPEGSISTLTIQRTEQRDSAMYRCASSLAQAGGRNEQFFGPGTRLTVL.

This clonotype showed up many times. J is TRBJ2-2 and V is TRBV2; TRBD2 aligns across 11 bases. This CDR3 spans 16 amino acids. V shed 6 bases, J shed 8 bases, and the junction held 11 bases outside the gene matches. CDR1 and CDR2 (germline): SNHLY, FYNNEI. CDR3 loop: CASRLGLAVLVGELFF. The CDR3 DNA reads TGTGCCAGCAGATTGGGACTAGCGGTCCTTGTTGGGGAGCTGTTTTTT.

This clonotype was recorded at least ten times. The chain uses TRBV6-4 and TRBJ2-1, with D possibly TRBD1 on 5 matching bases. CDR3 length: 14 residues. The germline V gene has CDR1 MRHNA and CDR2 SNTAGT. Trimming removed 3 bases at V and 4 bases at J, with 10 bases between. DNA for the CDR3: TGTGCCAGCAGTGAAGACAGTAGTTACAATGAGCAGTTCTTC. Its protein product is CASSEDSSYNEQFF.

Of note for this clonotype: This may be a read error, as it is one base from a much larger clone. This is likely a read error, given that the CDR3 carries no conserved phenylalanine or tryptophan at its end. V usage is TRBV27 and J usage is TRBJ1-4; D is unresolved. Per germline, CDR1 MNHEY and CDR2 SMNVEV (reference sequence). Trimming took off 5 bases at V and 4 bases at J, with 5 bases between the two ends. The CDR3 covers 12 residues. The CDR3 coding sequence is TGTGCCAGCAGTCGCTATAATGAAAAACTGTTTGTT. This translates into CASSRYNEKLFV.

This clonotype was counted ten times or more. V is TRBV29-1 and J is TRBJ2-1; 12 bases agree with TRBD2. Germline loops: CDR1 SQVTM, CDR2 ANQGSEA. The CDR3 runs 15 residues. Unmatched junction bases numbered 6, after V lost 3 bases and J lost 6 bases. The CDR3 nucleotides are TGCAGCGTTGATCGGACTAGCGGGATTGGCAATGAGCAGTTCTTC. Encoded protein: CSVDRTSGIGNEQFF.

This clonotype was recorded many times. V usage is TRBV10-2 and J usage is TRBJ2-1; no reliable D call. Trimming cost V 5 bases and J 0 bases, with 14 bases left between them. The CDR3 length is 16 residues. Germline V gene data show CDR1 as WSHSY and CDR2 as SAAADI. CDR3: CASSLGPPSSYNEQFF. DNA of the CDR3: TGCGCCAGCAGTTTAGGACCGCCGAGCTCCTACAATGAGCAGTTCTTC.

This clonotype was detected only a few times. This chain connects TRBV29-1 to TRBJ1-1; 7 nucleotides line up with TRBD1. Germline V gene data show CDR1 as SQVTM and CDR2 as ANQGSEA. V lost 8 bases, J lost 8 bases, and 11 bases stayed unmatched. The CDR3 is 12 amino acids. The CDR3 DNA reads TGCAGCTTGGGACAGCCAAGGGGGGAAGCTTTCTTT. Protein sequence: CSLGQPRGEAFF.

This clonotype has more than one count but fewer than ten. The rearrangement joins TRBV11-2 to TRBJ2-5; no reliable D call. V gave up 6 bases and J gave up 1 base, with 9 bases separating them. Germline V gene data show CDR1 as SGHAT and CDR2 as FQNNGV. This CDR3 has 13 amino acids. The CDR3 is CASSRASQETQYF. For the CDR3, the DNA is TGTGCCAGCAGTAGAGCCAGCCAAGAGACCCAGTACTTC.

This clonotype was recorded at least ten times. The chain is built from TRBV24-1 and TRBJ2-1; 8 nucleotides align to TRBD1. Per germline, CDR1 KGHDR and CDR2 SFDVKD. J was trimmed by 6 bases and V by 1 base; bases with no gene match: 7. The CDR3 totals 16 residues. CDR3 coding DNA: TGTGCCACCAGTGATTTTCGCCAGGGGGCGGGCAATGAGCAGTTCTTC. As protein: CATSDFRQGAGNEQFF.

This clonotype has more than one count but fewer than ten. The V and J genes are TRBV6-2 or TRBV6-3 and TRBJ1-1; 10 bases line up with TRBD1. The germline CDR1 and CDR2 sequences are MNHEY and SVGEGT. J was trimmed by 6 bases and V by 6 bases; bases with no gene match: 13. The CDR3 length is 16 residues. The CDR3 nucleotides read TGTGCCAGCAGCGCCGGACAGGGGGATACGGGAGCTGAAGCTTTCTTT. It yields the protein CASSAGQGDTGAEAFF.

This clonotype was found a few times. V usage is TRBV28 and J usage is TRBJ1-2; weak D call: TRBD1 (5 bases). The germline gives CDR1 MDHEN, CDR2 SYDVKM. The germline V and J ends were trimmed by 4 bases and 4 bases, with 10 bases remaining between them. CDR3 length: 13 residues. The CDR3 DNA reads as TGTGCCAGCAGTTCAGGGCGGCGCTATGGCTACACCTTC. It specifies CASSSGRRYGYTF.

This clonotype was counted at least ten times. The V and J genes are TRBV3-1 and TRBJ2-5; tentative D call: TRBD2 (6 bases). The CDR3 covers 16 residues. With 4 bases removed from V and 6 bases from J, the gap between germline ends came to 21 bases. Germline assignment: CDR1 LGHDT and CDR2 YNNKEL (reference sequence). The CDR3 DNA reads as TGTGCCAGCAGCCTTCCGGGCGGAGGGAGCGGAAAGACCCAGTACTTC. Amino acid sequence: CASSLPGGGSGKTQYF.

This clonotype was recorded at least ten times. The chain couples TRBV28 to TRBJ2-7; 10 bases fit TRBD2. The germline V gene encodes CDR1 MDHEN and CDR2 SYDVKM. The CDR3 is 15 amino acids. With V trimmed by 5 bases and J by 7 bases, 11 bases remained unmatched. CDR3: CASSPASGSLKEQYF. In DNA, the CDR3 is TGTGCCAGCAGTCCGGCTAGCGGGAGTCTGAAAGAGCAGTACTTC.

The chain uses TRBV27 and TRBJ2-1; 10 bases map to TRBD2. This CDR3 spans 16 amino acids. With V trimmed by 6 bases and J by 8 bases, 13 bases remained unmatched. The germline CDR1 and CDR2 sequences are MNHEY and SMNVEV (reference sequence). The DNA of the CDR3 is TGTGCCAGCAGATCTACGGCTAGCGGGAGTAGAGATGAGCAGTTCTTC. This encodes CASRSTASGSRDEQFF.

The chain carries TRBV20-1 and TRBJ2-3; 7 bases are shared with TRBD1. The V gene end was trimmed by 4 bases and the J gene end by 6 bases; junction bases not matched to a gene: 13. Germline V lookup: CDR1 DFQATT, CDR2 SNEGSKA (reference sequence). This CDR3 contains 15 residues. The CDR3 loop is CSAKDPTGPGDTQYF. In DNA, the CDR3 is TGCAGTGCTAAAGATCCGACAGGGCCCGGTGATACGCAGTATTTT.

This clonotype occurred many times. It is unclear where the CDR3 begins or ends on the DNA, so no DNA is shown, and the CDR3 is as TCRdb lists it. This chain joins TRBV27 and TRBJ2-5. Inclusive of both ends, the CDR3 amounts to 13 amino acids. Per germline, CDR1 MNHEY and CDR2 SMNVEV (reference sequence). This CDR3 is CASSLGFLETQYF.

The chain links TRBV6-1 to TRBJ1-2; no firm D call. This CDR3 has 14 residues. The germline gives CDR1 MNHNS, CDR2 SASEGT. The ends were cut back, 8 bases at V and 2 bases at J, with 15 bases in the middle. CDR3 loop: CASVRNNANYGYTF. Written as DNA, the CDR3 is TGTGCCAGCGTCCGTAATAACGCCAACTATGGCTACACCTTC.

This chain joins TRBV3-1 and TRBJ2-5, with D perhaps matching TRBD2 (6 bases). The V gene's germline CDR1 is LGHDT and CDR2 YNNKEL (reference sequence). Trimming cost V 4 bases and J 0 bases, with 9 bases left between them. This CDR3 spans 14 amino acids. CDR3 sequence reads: CASSLRDYQETQYF. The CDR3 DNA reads TGTGCCAGCAGCCTCCGGGACTACCAAGAGACCCAGTACTTC.

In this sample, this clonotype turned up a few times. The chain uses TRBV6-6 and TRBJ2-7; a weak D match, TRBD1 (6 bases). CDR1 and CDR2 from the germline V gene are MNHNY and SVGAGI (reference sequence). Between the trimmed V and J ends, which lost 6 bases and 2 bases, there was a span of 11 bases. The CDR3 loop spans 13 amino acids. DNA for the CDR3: TGTGCCAGCAGCGATGACAGGCCCTACGAGCAGTACTTC. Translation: CASSDDRPYEQYF.

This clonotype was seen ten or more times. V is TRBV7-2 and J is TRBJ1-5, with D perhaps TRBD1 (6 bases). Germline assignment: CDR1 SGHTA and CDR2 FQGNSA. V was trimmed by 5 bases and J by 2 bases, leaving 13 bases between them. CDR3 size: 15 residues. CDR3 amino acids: CASSLRQVGNQPQHF. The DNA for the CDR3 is TGTGCCAGCAGCCTCCGACAGGTCGGCAATCAGCCCCAGCATTTT. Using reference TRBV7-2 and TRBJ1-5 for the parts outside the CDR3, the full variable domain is GAGVSQSPSNKVTEKGKDVELRCDPISGHTALYWYRQSLGQGLEFLIYFQGNSAPDKSGLPSDRFSAERTGGSVSTLTIQRTQQEDSAVYLCASSLRQVGNQPQHFGDGTRLSIL.

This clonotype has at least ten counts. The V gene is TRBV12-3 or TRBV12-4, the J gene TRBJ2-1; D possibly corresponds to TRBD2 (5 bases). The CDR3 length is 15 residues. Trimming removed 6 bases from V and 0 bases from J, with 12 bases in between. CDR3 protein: CASRRSGSSYNEQFF. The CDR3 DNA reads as TGTGCCAGCAGGAGGAGCGGAAGCTCCTACAATGAGCAGTTCTTC.

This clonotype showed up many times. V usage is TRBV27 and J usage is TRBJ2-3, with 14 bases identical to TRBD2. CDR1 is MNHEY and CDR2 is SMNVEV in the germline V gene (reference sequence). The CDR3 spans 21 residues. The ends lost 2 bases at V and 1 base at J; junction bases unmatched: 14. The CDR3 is CASSLRRGLAGVGTGTDTQYF. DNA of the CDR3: TGTGCCAGCAGTTTACGGCGGGGACTAGCGGGAGTAGGAACGGGCACAGATACGCAGTATTTT.

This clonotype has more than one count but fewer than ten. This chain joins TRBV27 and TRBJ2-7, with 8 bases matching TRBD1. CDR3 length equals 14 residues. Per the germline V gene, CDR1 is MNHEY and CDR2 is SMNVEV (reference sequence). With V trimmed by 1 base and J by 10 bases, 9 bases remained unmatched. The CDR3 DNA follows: TGTGCCAGCAGTTTATTGACAGGGGATACGGAACAGTACTTC. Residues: CASSLLTGDTEQYF.

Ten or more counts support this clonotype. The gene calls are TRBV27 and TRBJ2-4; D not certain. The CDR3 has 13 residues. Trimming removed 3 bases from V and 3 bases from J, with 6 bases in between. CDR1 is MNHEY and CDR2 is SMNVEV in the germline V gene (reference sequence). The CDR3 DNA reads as TGTGCCAGCAGTTTGTCCGGCAAAAACATTCAGTACTTC. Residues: CASSLSGKNIQYF.

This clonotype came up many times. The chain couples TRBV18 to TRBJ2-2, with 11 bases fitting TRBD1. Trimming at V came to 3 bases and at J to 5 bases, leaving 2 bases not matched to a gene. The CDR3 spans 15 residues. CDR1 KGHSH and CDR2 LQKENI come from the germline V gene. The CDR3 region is CASSPDRGRTGELFF. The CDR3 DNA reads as TGTGCCAGCTCACCGGACAGGGGGCGAACCGGGGAGCTGTTTTTT.

The CDR3: CASSVAPGKQETQYF. Here the CDR3 DNA reads TGTGCCAGCAGCGTAGCCCCTGGGAAGCAAGAGACCCAGTACTTC. The chain recombines TRBV9 with TRBJ2-5; no definite D call. This CDR3 has 15 residues. V was clipped by 0 bases and J by 2 bases, with 11 bases between them. CDR1 and CDR2 (germline): SGDLS, YYNGEE.

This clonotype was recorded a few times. The CDR3 protein is CSVRTGGIKGEQFF. For the CDR3, the DNA is TGCAGCGTGCGGACAGGGGGCATCAAGGGTGAGCAGTTCTTC. V gene TRBV29-1 combines with J gene TRBJ2-1, with 11 positions matching TRBD1. Trimming took 6 bases from V and 9 from J; bases not matched to a gene: 10. CDR1 and CDR2 (germline): SQVTM, ANQGSEA. CDR3 length: 14 residues.

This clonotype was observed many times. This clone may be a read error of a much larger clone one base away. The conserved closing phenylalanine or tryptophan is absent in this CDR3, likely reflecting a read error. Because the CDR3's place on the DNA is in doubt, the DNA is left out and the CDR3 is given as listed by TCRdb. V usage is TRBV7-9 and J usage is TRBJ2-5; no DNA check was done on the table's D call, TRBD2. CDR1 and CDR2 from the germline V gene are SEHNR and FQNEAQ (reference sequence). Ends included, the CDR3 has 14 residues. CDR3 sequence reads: CASSLASTGASPYL.

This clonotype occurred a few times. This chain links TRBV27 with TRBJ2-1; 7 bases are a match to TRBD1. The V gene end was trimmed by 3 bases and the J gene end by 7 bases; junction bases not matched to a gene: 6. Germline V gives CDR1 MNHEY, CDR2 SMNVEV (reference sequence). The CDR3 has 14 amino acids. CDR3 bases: TGTGCCAGCAGTTTTGGGACAGTGAATAATGAGCAGTTCTTC. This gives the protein CASSFGTVNNEQFF.

The CDR3 bases are TGTGCCAGCAGCCCCACTAGGACAGGGGACCACAATGAGCAGTTCTTC. Translated, it gives CASSPTRTGDHNEQFF. V gene TRBV14 combines with J gene TRBJ2-1; TRBD1 matches 9 bases. Per the germline V gene, CDR1 is SGHDN and CDR2 is FVKESK. The CDR3 consists of 16 residues. The V and J ends lost 4 bases and 5 bases, in that order; junction bases with no gene match: 9. Together with reference TRBV14 and TRBJ2-1, the CDR3 gives the full variable domain: EAGVTQFPSHSVIEKGQTVTLRCDPISGHDNLYWYRRVMGKEIKFLLHFVKESKQDESGMPNNRFLAERTGGTYSTLKVQPAELEDSGVYFCASSPTRTGDHNEQFFGPGTRLTVL.

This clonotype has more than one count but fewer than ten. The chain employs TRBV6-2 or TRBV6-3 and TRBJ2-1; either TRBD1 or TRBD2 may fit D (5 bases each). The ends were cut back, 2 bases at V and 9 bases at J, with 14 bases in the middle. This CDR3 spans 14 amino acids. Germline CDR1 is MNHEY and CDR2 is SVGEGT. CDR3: CASSYPGPGSEQFF. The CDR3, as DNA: TGTGCCAGCAGTTACCCGGGACCTGGGTCTGAGCAGTTCTTC.

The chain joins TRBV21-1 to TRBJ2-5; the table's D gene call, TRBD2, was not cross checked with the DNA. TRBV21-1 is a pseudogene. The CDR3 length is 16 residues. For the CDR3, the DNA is TGTGCCAGCAGCAAATTCATCCTCCGATCGGAAGAGACCCAGTACTTC. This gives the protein CASSKFILRSEETQYF.